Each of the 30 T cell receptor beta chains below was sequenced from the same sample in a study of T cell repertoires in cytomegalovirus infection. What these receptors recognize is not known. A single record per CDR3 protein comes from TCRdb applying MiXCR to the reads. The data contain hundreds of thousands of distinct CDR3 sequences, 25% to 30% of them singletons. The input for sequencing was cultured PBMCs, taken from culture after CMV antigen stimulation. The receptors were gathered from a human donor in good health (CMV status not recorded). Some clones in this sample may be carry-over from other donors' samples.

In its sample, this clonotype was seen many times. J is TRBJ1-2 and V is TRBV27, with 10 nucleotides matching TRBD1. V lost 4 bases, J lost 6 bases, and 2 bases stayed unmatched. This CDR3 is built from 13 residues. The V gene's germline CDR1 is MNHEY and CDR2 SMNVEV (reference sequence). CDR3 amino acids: CASSYGQGDGYTF. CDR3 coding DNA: TGTGCCAGCAGTTACGGACAGGGGGATGGCTACACCTTC.

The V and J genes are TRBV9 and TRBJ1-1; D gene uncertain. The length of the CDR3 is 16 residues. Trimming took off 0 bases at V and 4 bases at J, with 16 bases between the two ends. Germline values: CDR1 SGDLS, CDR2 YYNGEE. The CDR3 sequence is CASSVEAGPWITEAFF. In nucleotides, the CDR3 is TGTGCCAGCAGCGTAGAGGCAGGACCGTGGATCACTGAAGCTTTCTTT.

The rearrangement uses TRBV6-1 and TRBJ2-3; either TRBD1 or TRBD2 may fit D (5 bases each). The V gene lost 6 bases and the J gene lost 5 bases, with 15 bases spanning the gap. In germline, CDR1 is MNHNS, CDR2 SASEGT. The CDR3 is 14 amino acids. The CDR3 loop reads CASRRGTDRDTQYF. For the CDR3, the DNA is TGTGCCAGCAGACGAGGGACGGACCGAGATACGCAGTATTTT.

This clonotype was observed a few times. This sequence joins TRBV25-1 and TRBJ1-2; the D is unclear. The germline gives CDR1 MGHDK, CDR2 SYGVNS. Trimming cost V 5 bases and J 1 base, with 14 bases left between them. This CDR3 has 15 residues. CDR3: CASSPPGDNNYGYTF. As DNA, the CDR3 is TGTGCCAGCAGTCCCCCCGGAGACAATAACTATGGCTACACCTTC.

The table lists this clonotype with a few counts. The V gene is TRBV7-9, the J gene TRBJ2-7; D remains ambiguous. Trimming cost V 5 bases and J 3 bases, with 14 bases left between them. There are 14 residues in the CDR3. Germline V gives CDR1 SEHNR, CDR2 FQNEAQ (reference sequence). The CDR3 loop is CASSPGWADYEQYF. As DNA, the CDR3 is TGTGCCAGCAGCCCAGGCTGGGCAGACTACGAGCAGTACTTC.

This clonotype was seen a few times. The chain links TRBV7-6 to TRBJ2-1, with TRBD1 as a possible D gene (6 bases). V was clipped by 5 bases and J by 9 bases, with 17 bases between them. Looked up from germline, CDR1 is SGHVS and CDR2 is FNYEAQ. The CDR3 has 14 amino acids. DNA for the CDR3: TGTGCCAGCAGCCTTAACAGACAGGCCCCTGAGCAGTTCTTC. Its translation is CASSLNRQAPEQFF. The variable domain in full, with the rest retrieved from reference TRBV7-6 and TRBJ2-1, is GAGVSQSPRYKVTKRGQDVALRCDPISGHVSLYWYRQALGQGPEFLTYFNYEAQQDKSGLPNDRFSAERPEGSISTLTIQRTEQRDSAMYRCASSLNRQAPEQFFGPGTRLTVL.

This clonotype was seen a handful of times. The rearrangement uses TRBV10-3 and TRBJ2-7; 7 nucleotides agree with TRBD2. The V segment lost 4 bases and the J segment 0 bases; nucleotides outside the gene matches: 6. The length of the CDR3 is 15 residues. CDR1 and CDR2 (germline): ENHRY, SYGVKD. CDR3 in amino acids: CAISVTGTNSYEQYF. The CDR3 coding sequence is TGTGCCATCAGTGTGACCGGGACTAACTCCTACGAGCAGTACTTC.

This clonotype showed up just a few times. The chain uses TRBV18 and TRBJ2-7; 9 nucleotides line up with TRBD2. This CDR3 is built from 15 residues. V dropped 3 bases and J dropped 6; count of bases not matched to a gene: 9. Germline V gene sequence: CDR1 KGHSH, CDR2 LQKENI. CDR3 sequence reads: CASSPLGGGAFEQYF. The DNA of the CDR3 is TGTGCCAGCTCACCCCTGGGCGGGGGGGCGTTCGAGCAGTACTTC.

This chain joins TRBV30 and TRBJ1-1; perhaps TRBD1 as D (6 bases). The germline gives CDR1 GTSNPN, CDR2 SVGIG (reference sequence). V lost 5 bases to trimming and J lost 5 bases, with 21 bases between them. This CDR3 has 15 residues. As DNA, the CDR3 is TGTGCCTGGCGGTCCGGGACAAAACTTGGGACTGAAGCTTTCTTT. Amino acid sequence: CAWRSGTKLGTEAFF.

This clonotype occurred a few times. The CDR3 region has the DNA TGTGCCAGCAGTAGCGACAGGGGGCAAAACCGTTTATGGACCCAGTACTTC. Its protein product is CASSSDRGQNRLWTQYF. The V call is TRBV27, the J call TRBJ2-5; 10 bases align to TRBD1. With V trimmed by 5 bases and J by 7 bases, 16 bases remained unmatched. CDR1 and CDR2 from the germline V gene are MNHEY and SMNVEV (reference sequence). This CDR3 spans 17 amino acids.

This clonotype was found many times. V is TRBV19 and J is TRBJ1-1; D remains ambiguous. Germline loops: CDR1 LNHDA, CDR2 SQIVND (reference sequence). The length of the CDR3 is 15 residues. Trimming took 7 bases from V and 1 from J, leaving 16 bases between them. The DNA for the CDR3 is TGTGCCAGTAACCCCTCGCAGGTGTCGAACACTGAAGCTTTCTTT. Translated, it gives CASNPSQVSNTEAFF.

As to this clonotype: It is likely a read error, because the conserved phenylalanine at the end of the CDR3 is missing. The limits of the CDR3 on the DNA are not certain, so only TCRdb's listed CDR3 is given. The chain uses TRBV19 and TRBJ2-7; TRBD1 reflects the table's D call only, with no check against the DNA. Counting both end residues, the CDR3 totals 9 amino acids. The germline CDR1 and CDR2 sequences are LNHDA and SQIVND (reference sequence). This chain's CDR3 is CASTAGRDR.

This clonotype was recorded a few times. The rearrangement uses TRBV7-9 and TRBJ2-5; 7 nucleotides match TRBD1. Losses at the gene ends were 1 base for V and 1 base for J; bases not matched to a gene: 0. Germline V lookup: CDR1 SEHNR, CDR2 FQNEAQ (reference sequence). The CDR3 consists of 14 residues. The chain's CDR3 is CASSLGDSQETQYF. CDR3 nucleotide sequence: TGTGCCAGCAGCTTAGGGGACAGCCAAGAGACCCAGTACTTC.

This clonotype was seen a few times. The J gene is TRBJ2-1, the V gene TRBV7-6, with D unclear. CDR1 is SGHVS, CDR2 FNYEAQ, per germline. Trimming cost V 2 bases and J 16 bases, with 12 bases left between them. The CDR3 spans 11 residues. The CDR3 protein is CASSLNSRRFF. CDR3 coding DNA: TGTGCCAGCAGCTTAAATTCTAGGCGATTCTTC.

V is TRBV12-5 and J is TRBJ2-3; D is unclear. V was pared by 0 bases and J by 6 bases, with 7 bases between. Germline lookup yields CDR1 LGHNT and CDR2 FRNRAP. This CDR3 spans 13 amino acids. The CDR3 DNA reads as TGTGCTAGTGGTTTGGTACTTTCTGATACGCAGTATTTT. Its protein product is CASGLVLSDTQYF.

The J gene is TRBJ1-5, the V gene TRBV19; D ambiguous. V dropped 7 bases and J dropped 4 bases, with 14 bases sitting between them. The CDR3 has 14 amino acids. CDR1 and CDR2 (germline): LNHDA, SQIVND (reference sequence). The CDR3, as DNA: TGTGCCAGTACCCCCGGGTGGAGGAATCAGCCCCAGCATTTT. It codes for CASTPGWRNQPQHF.

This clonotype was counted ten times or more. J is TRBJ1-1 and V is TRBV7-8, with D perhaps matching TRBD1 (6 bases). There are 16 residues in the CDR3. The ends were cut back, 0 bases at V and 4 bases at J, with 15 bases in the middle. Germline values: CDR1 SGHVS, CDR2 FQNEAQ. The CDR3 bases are TGTGCCAGCAGCTTAGCGTCCAGGGGCATTGGCACTGAAGCTTTCTTT. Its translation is CASSLASRGIGTEAFF.

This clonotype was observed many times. The CDR3 sequence: CASTTRGNTEAFF. The CDR3 DNA reads as TGTGCCAGCACCACCCGGGGTAACACTGAAGCTTTCTTT. The chain uses TRBV7-2 and TRBJ1-1; D gene uncertain. The V end was cut by 7 bases, the J end by 2 bases, with 11 bases between. Germline CDR1 and CDR2: SGHTA and FQGNSA. The CDR3 has 13 residues.

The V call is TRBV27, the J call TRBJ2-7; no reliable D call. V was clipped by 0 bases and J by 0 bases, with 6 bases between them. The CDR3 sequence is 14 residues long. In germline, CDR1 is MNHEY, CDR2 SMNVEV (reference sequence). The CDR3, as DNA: TGTGCCAGCAGTTTATCATGGGGCTCCTACGAGCAGTACTTC. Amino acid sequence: CASSLSWGSYEQYF.

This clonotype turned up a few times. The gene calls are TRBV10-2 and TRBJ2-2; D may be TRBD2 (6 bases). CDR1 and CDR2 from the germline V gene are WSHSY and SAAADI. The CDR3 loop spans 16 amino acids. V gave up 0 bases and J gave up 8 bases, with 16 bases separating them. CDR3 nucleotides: TGCGCCAGCAGTGAGTCGACTCGGGAGCCAGGAGGGGAGCTGTTTTTT. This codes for CASSESTREPGGELFF.

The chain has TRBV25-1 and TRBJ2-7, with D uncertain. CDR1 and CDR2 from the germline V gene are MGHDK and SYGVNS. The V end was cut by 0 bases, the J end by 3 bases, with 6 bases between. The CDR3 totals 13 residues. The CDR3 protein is CASSEYEFYEQYF. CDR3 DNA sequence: TGTGCCAGCAGTGAATACGAGTTCTACGAGCAGTACTTC.

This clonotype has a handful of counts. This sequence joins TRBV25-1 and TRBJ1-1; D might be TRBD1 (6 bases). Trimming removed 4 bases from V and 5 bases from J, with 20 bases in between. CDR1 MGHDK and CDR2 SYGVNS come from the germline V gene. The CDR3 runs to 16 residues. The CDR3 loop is CASSGGYGRGRTEAFF. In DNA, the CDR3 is TGTGCCAGCAGTGGGGGGTATGGCAGGGGCAGGACTGAAGCTTTCTTT.

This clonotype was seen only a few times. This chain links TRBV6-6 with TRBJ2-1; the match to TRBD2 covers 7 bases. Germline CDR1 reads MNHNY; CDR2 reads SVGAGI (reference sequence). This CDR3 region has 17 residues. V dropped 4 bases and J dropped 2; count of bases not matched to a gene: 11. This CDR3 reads CASSSTESGKTYNEQFF. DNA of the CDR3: TGTGCCAGCAGTTCTACCGAGAGCGGGAAAACCTACAATGAGCAGTTCTTC.

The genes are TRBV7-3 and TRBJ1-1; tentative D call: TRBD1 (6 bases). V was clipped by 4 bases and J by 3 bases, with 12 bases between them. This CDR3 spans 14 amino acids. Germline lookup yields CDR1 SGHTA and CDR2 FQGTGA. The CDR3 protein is CASSSLGHDTEAFF. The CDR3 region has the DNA TGTGCCAGCAGCTCTTTGGGACATGACACTGAAGCTTTCTTT.

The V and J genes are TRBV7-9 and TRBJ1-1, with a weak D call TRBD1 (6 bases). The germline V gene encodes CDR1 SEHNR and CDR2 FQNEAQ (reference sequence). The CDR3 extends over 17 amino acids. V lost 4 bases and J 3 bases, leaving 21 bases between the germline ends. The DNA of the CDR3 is TGTGCCAGCAGCTGGCTTCAGGGGATAGAAAGGCACACTGAAGCTTTCTTT. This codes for CASSWLQGIERHTEAFF.

The CDR3 nucleotides are TGTGCCAGCAGTGAACCCTGGCGGGGGTCGAACACTGAAGCTTTCTTT. Encoded protein: CASSEPWRGSNTEAFF. The genes are TRBV6-1 and TRBJ1-1, with D possibly matching TRBD1 (5 bases). The CDR3 has 16 residues. The germline CDR1 and CDR2 sequences are MNHNS and SASEGT. V was pared by 2 bases and J by 1 base, with 14 bases between.

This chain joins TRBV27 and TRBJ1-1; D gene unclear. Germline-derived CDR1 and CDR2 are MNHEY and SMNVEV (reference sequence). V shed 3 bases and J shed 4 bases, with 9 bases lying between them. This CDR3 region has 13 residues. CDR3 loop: CASSLSGPTEAFF. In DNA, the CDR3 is TGTGCCAGCAGTTTGTCTGGGCCCACTGAAGCTTTCTTT.

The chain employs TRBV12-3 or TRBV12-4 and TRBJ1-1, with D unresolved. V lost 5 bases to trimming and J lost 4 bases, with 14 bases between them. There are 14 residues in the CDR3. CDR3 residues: CASSGNSGGTEAFF. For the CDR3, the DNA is TGTGCCAGCAGTGGAAACAGTGGCGGCACTGAAGCTTTCTTT.

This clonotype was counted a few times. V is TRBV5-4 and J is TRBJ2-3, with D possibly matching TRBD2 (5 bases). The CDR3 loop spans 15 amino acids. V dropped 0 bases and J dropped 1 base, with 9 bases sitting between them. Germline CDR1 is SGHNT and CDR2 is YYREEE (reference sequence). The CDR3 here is CASSLEVGGTDTQYF. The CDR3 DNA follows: TGTGCCAGCAGCTTGGAGGTCGGGGGCACAGATACGCAGTATTTT.

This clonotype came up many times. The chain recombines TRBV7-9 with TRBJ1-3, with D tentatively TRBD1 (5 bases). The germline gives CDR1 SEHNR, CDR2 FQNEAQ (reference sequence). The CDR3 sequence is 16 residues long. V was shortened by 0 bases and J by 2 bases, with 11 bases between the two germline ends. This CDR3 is CASSLAKAGTGNTIYF. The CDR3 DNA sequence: TGTGCCAGCAGCTTAGCTAAAGCAGGGACTGGAAACACCATATATTTT.